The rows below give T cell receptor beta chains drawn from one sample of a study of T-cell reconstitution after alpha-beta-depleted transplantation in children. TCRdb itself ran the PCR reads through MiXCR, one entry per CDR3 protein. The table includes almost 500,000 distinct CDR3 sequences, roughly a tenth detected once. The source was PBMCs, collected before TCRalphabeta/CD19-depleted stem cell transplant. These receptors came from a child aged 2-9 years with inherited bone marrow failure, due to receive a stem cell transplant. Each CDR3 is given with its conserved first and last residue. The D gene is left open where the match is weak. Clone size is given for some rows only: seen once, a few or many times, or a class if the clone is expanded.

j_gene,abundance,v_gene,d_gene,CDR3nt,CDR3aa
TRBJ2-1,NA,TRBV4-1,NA,TGCGCCAGCAGCTATTCAACAATCGGTGATTACAATGAGCAGTTCTTC,CASSYSTIGDYNEQFF
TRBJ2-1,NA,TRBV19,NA,TGTGCCAGTGGGAACTCCTACTACAATGAGCAGTTCTTC,CASGNSYYNEQFF
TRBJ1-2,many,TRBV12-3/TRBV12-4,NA,TGTGCCAGCAGCCTTACCAAAACAGGGCTAGGCTATGGCTACACCTTC,CASSLTKTGLGYGYTF
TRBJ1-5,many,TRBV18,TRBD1,TGTGCCAGCAGTCCAGGGGGGAATCAGCCCCAGCATTTT,CASSPGGNQPQHF
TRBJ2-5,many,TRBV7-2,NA,TGTGCCAGCAGCTTAGCTGGCCTAGTGGTGGAGACCCAGTACTTC,CASSLAGLVVETQYF
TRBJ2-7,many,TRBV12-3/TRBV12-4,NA,TGTGCCAGCAGTTCTCCGGGTAGCGCCTCCTACGAGCAGTACTTC,CASSSPGSASYEQYF
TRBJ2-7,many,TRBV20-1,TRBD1,TGCAGTGCAGGAAGGGGACAGGGAGGGGAGCAGTACTTC,CSAGRGQGGEQYF
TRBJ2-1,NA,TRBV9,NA,TGTGCCAGCAGCGTAGGCGGAGGGAACAATGAGCAGTTCTTC,CASSVGGGNNEQFF
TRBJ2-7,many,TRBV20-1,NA,TGCAGTGCTAGGGACGGGACCTACGAGCAGTACTTC,CSARDGTYEQYF
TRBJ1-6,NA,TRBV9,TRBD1,TGTGCCAGCAGCGGAGTTGACGCAGGGGGAGTCTCACCCCTCCACTTT,CASSGVDAGGVSPLHF
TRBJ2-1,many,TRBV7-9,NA,TGTGCCAGCAGCCCCGCTAGGTCCTACAATGAGCAGTTCTTC,CASSPARSYNEQFF
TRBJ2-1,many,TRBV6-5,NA,TGTGCCAGCAGTTACTCCCCCCTTGGGGGTGGTGAGCAGTTCTTC,CASSYSPLGGGEQFF
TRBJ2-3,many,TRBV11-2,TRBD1,TGTGCCAGCAGCAGCAATACAGGGGGCGCGGATACGCAGTATTTT,CASSSNTGGADTQYF
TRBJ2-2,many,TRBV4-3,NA,TGCGCCAGCAGCCCCCTAACTGAGAACACCGGGGAGCTGTTTTTT,CASSPLTENTGELFF
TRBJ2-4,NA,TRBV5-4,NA,TGTGCCAGCAGCTTGTATCTCCGGGGGCGAGGAGACATTCAGTACTTC,CASSLYLRGRGDIQYF
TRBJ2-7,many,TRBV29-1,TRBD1,TGCAGCGTTGAAGGCTGGACAGGGGGACGGGGGCTCGAGCAGTACTTC,CSVEGWTGGRGLEQYF
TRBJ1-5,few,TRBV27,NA,TGTGCCAGCAGTCGGGGGGCGAATCAGCCCCAGCATTTT,CASSRGANQPQHF
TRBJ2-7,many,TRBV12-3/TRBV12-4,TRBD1,TGTGCCAGCAGTGGGACAGGGGGCGGCTACGAGCAGTACTTC,CASSGTGGGYEQYF
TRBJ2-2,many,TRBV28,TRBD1,TGTGCCAGCAGTTTCATGGACAGGGTAACCGGGGAGCTGTTTTTT,CASSFMDRVTGELFF
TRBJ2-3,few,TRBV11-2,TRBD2,TGTGCCAGCAGCTTGAGGACTAGCGTAGTGGATACGCAGTATTTT,CASSLRTSVVDTQYF
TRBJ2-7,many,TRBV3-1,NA,TGTGCCAGCAGCCAATCCCCCTACGAGCAGTACTTC,CASSQSPYEQYF
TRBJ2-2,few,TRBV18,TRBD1,TGTGCCAGCTCACCGATAGACAGGGTGAACACCGGGGAGCTGTTTTTT,CASSPIDRVNTGELFF
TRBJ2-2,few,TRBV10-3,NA,TGTGCCATCAGGGGGACCGGGAACGGGGAGCTGTTTTTT,CAIRGTGNGELFF
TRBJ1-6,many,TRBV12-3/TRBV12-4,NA,TGTGCCAGCAGTTTAATTCCAGGAGGATATTCACCCCTCCACTTT,CASSLIPGGYSPLHF
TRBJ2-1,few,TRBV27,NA,TGTGCCAGCAGTTTATCGTTACGGTACAATGAGCAGTTCTTC,CASSLSLRYNEQFF
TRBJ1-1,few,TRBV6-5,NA,TGTGCCAGCAGTTTCCGGGCCTTTGCCACTGAAGCTTTCTTT,CASSFRAFATEAFF
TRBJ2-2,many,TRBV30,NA,TGTGCCTGGAGTCTAGGCACCGGGGAGCTGTTTTTT,CAWSLGTGELFF